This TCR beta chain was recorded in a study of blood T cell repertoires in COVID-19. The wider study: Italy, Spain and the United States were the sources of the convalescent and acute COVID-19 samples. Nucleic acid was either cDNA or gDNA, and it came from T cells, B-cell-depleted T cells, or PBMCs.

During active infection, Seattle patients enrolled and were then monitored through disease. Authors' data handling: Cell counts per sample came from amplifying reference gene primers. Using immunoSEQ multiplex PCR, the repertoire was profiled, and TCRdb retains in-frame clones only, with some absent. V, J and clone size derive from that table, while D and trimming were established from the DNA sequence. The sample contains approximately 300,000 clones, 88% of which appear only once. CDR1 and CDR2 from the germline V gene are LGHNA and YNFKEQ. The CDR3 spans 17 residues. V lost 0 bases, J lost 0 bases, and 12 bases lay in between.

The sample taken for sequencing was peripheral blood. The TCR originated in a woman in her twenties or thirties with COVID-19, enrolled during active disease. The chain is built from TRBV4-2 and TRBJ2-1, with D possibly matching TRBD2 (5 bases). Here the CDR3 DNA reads TGTGCCAGCAGCCAAGATCTCGGACTGTACTCCTACAATGAGCAGTTCTTC. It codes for CASSQDLGLYSYNEQFF.